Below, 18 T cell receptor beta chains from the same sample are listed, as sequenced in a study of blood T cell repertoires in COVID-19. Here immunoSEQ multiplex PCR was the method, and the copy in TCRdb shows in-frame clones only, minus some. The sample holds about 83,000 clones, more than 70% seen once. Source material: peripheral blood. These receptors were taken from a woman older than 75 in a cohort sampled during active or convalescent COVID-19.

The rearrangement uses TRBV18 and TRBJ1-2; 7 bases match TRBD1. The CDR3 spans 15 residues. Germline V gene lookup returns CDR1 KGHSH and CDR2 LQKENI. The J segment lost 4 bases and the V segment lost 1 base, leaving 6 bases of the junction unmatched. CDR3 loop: CASSPQAQGGYGYTF. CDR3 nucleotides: TGTGCCAGCTCACCACAGGCCCAGGGGGGCTATGGCTACACCTTC. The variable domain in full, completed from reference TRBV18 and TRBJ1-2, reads NAGVMQNPRHLVRRRGQEARLRCSPMKGHSHVYWYRQLPEEGLKFMVYLQKENIIDESGMPKERFSAEFPKEGPSILRIQQVVRGDSAAYFCASSPQAQGGYGYTFGSGTRLTVV.

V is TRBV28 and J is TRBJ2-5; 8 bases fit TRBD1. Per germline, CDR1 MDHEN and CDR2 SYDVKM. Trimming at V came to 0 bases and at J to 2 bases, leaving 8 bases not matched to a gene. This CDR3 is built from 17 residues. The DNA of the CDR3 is TGTGCCAGCAGTTTATGGGGACAGGCAAGCTCACAAGAGACCCAGTACTTC. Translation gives CASSLWGQASSQETQYF. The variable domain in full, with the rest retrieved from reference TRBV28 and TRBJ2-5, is DVKVTQSSRYLVKRTGEKVFLECVQDMDHENMFWYRQDPGLGLRLIYFSYDVKMKEKGDIPEGYSVSREKKERFSLILESASTNQTSMYLCASSLWGQASSQETQYFGPGTRLLVL.

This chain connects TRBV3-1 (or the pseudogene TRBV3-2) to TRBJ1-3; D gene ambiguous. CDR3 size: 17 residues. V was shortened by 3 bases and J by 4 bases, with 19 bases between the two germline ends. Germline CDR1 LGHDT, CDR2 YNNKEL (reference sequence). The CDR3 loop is CASSHSSLGKQGNTIYF. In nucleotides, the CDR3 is TGTGCCAGCAGCCACTCCAGTCTCGGGAAGCAAGGAAACACCATATATTTT.

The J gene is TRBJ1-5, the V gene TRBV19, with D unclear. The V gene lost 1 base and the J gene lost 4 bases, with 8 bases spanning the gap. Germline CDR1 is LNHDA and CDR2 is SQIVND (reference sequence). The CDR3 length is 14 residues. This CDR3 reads CASSIAGKNQPQHF. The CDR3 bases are TGTGCCAGTAGTATAGCGGGGAAGAATCAGCCCCAGCATTTT. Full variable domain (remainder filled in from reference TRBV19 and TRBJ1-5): DGGITQSPKYLFRKEGQNVTLSCEQNLNHDAMYWYRQDPGQGLRLIYYSQIVNDFQKGDIAEGYSVSREKKESFPLTVTSAQKNPTAFYLCASSIAGKNQPQHFGDGTRLSIL.

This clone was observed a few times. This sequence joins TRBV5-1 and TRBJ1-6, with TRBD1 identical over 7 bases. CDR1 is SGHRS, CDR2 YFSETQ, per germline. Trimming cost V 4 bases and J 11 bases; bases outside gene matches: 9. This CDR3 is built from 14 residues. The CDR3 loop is CASSRDSRSAPLHF. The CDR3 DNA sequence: TGCGCCAGCAGCAGGGACAGCCGGTCGGCACCCCTCCACTTT.

CDR3 loop: CASSFRTGGTDTQYF. In DNA, the CDR3 is TGTGCCAGCAGCTTTCGGACGGGAGGCACAGATACGCAGTATTTT. The rearrangement uses TRBV7-3 and TRBJ2-3; D might be TRBD2 (6 bases). Germline CDR1 is SGHTA and CDR2 is FQGTGA. V lost 3 bases and J lost 1, with 11 bases in between. The CDR3 has 15 residues.

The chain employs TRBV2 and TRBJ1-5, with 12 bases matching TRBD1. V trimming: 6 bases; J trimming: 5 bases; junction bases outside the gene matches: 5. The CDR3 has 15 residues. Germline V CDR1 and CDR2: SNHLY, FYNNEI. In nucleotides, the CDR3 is TGTGCCAGCAGCGGCGGGGACAGGGGGCATCAGCCCCAGCATTTT. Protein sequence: CASSGGDRGHQPQHF.

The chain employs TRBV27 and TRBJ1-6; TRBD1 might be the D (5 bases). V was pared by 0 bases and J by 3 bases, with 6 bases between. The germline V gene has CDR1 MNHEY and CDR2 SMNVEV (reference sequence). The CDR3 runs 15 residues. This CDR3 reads CASSLSTGYNSPLHF. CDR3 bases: TGTGCCAGCAGTTTATCAACAGGCTATAATTCACCCCTCCACTTT.

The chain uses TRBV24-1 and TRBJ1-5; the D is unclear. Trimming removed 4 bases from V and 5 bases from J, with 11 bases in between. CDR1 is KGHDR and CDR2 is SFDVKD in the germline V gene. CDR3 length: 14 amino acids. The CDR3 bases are TGTGCCACCAGTGACCCAGGTGACCATCAGCCCCAGCATTTT. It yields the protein CATSDPGDHQPQHF.

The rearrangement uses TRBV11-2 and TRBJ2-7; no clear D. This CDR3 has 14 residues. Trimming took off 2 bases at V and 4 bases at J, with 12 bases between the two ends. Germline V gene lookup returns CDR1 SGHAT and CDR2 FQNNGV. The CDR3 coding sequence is TGTGCCAGCAGCTTATTACGAAAACGGTACGAGCAGTACTTC. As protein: CASSLLRKRYEQYF.

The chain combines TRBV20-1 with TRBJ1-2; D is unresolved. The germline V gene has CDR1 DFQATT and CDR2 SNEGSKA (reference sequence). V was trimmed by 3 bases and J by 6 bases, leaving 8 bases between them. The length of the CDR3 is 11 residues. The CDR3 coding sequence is TGCAGTGCTAGTACTGTGGATGGCTACACCTTC. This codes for CSASTVDGYTF.

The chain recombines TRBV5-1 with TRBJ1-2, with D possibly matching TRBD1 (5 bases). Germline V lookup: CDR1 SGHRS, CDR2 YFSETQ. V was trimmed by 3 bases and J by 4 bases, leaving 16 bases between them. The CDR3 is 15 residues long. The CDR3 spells CASSSTVSMSYGYTF. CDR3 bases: TGCGCCAGCAGCTCGACAGTCTCAATGAGCTATGGCTACACCTTC.

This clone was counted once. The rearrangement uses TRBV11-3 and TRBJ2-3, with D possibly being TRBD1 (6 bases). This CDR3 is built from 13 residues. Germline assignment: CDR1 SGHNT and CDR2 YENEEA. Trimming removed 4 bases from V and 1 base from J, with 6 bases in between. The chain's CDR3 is CASSYRGTDTQYF. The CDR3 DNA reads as TGTGCCAGCAGCTACAGGGGCACAGATACGCAGTATTTT.

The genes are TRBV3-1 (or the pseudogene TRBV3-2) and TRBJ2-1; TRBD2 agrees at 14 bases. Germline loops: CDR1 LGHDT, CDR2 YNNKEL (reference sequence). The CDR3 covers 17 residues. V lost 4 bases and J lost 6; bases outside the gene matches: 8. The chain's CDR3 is CASSRAMTSGRANEQFF. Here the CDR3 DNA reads TGTGCCAGCAGCCGAGCCATGACTAGCGGGAGGGCCAATGAGCAGTTCTTC.

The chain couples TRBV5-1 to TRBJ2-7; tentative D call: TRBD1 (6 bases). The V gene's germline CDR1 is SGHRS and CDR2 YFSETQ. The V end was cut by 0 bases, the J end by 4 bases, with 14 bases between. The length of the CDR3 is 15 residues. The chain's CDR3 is CASSLESRTGYEQYF. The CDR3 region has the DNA TGCGCCAGCAGCTTGGAATCCCGAACAGGGTACGAGCAGTACTTC.

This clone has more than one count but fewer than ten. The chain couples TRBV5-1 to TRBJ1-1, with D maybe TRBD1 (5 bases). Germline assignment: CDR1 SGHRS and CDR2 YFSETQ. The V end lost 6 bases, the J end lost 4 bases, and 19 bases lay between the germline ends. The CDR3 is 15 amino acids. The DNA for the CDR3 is TGCGCCAGCAACCCCGGGGGAGGGGAGGGCACTGAAGCTTTCTTT. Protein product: CASNPGGGEGTEAFF.

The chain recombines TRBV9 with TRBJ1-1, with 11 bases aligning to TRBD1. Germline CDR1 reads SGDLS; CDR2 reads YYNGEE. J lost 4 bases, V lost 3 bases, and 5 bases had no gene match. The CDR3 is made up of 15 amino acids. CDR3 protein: CASSADRGLVTEAFF. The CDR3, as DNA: TGTGCCAGCAGCGCGGACAGGGGGCTGGTCACTGAAGCTTTCTTT.

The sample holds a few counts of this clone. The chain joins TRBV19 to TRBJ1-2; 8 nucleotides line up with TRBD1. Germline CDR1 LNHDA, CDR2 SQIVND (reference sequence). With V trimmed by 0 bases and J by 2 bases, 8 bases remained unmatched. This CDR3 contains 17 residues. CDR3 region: CASSIDGTGGVNYGYTF. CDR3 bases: TGTGCCAGTAGTATAGATGGTACAGGGGGGGTGAACTATGGCTACACCTTC.